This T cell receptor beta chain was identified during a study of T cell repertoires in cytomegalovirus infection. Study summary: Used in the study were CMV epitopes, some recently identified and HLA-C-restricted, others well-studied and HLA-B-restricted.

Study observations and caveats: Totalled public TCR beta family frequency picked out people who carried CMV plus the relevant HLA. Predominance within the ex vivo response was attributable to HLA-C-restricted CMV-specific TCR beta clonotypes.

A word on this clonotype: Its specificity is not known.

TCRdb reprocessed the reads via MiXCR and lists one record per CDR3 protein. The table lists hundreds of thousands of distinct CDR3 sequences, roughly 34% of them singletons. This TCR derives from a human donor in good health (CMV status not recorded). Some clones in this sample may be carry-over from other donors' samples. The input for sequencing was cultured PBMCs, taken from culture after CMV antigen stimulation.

The CDR3 sequence is CSASGRGLNTDTQYF. Written as DNA, the CDR3 is TGCAGTGCTAGCGGTCGGGGGCTAAACACAGATACGCAGTATTTT. The rearrangement links TRBV20-1 to TRBJ2-3; D tentatively reads TRBD1 or TRBD2 (6 bases each). Per germline, CDR1 DFQATT and CDR2 SNEGSKA (reference sequence). The CDR3 loop spans 15 amino acids. The V gene lost 3 bases and the J gene lost 2 bases, with 15 bases spanning the gap.